This entry lists 15 T cell receptor beta chains sequenced from one sample in a study of PD-1 blockade in classical Hodgkin lymphoma (dated by TCRdb to 2018 to 2020). The time point label, as the study defines it: cycle 4 day 1 (C4D1), after six to seven weeks of nivolumab. Every trial patient had relapsed after autologous stem cell transplantation, and cohorts A, B and C differed in prior brentuximab vedotin exposure. A Miltenyi CD4+ T cell isolation kit was used for magnetic negative selection to purify CD4+ T cells from thawed PBMCs. Preparation of the library involved the immunoSEQ multiplex PCR assay. The clones in this table, taken by TCRdb from immuneACCESS, are in-frame only. Not every clone is retained; where verified, under half of the shortfall comes from an unresolved V gene, and the cause of the rest is unknown. The sample table contains 25,000 to 35,000 clones; only one count was recorded for approximately 90% of them. The ten largest clones take up 0.4% to 0.45% of the sample.

This specimen was CD4+ T cells from blood, taken before the fourth cycle of nivolumab. These receptors were obtained from a human donor with classical Hodgkin lymphoma.

This chain connects TRBV18 to TRBJ2-5; possible D gene TRBD1, 6 bases. The CDR3 runs to 14 residues. Per germline, CDR1 KGHSH and CDR2 LQKENI. V gave up 2 bases and J gave up 3 bases, with 10 bases separating them. CDR3 sequence: CASSPSGQKETQYF. The DNA for the CDR3 is TGTGCCAGCTCACCATCTGGACAGAAAGAGACCCAGTACTTC. Complete variable domain (other parts from reference TRBV18 and TRBJ2-5): NAGVMQNPRHLVRRRGQEARLRCSPMKGHSHVYWYRQLPEEGLKFMVYLQKENIIDESGMPKERFSAEFPKEGPSILRIQQVVRGDSAAYFCASSPSGQKETQYFGPGTRLLVL.

V usage is TRBV2 and J usage is TRBJ2-5; 12 positions agree with TRBD1. Per the germline V gene, CDR1 is SNHLY and CDR2 is FYNNEI. CDR3 size: 17 residues. Germline trimming cut 4 bases from V and 4 bases from J; bases unmatched to any gene: 10. The CDR3 loop reads CASSVRDRGLETETQYF. The CDR3 coding sequence is TGTGCCAGCAGTGTCCGGGACAGGGGGCTGGAGACAGAGACCCAGTACTTC.

The chain is built from TRBV18 and TRBJ2-7; D tentatively fits TRBD1 or TRBD2 (6 bases each). Germline V gene data show CDR1 as KGHSH and CDR2 as LQKENI. CDR3 length: 14 residues. Deletions cut 1 base from V and 3 bases from J, with 10 bases between. As DNA, the CDR3 is TGTGCCAGCTCACCACGCGAGGGGGGCTACGAGCAGTACTTC. Protein product: CASSPREGGYEQYF.

The chain carries TRBV27 and TRBJ2-7, with D possibly being TRBD2 (5 bases). V was clipped by 5 bases and J by 7 bases, with 18 bases between them. CDR1 and CDR2 from the germline V gene are MNHEY and SMNVEV (reference sequence). The CDR3 is made up of 14 amino acids. The CDR3 DNA reads as TGTGCCAGCAGTCCACACCCAGTCCGAGGGGAGCAGTACTTC. The encoded protein is CASSPHPVRGEQYF.

This clone was seen more than once but under ten times. The genes are TRBV28 and TRBJ2-4; TRBD1 agrees at 7 bases. The CDR3 length is 13 residues. The ends lost 3 bases at V and 12 bases at J; junction bases unmatched: 8. Per germline, CDR1 MDHEN and CDR2 SYDVKM. CDR3 protein: CASSFNDRANQYF. The CDR3 DNA reads TGTGCCAGCAGTTTCAACGACAGGGCGAATCAGTACTTC.

The chain recombines TRBV5-1 with TRBJ2-1; the match to TRBD2 covers 8 bases. The germline gives CDR1 SGHRS, CDR2 YFSETQ. This CDR3 is 17 amino acids long. V was pared by 3 bases and J by 4 bases, with 12 bases of the junction left unmatched. The CDR3 sequence: CASSSTLRTSRYNEQFF. The CDR3 DNA reads TGCGCCAGCAGCTCCACACTAAGGACTAGCAGGTACAATGAGCAGTTCTTC.

This chain uses TRBV27 with TRBJ2-1; D not resolved. CDR3 length: 12 amino acids. The germline V gene encodes CDR1 MNHEY and CDR2 SMNVEV (reference sequence). The V and J ends lost 4 bases and 4 bases respectively, with 5 bases between them. The CDR3 sequence: CASSSRYNEQFF. DNA of the CDR3: TGTGCCAGCAGTTCCCGGTACAATGAGCAGTTCTTC.

The chain carries TRBV7-9 and TRBJ2-3, with TRBD2 as a possible D gene (6 bases). The V gene lost 3 bases and the J gene lost 2 bases, with 9 bases spanning the gap. This CDR3 is built from 14 residues. Germline V lookup: CDR1 SEHNR, CDR2 FQNEAQ (reference sequence). As DNA, the CDR3 is TGTGCCAGCAGCTTGGAGGGGATCACAGATACGCAGTATTTT. Protein product: CASSLEGITDTQYF.

This chain connects TRBV7-9 to TRBJ2-7; a possible D gene is TRBD1 (6 bases). Germline V gene data show CDR1 as SEHNR and CDR2 as FQNEAQ (reference sequence). The CDR3 extends over 16 amino acids. The V and J ends lost 5 bases and 8 bases respectively, with 25 bases between them. As DNA, the CDR3 is TGTGCCAGCAGCGGTCCGGCCGGGACAAAGATTAGTCAGCAGTACTTC. Its translation: CASSGPAGTKISQQYF.

This sequence joins TRBV7-9 and TRBJ2-7, with 13 nucleotides matching TRBD2. Germline V gene lookup returns CDR1 SEHNR and CDR2 FQNEAQ (reference sequence). This CDR3 region has 17 residues. V shed 1 base and J 7 bases; nucleotides not matched to a gene: 10. For the CDR3, the DNA is TGTGCCAGCAGCTTAGGGGGGACTAGCGGGAACCTGGGAGAGCAGTACTTC. Translated, it gives CASSLGGTSGNLGEQYF.

V usage is TRBV6-1 and J usage is TRBJ2-3, with 7 bases fitting TRBD1. Germline V lookup: CDR1 MNHNS, CDR2 SASEGT. V lost 4 bases to trimming and J lost 4 bases; unmatched junction nucleotides: 2. This CDR3 spans 13 amino acids. Written as DNA, the CDR3 is TGTGCCAGCAGTGTAACAGGGGCAGATACGCAGTATTTT. It specifies CASSVTGADTQYF.

V is TRBV18 and J is TRBJ1-2; 8 bases fit TRBD1. This CDR3 spans 13 amino acids. From germline, CDR1 is KGHSH and CDR2 LQKENI. After removal of 6 bases from V and 3 bases from J, the junction contained 3 bases not matched to a gene. The CDR3 loop reads CASSLGQDYGYTF. CDR3 nucleotide sequence: TGTGCCAGCTCCCTGGGACAGGACTATGGCTACACCTTC.

This clone has a single count. The rearrangement joins TRBV19 to TRBJ2-1; D may be TRBD2 (6 bases). Germline CDR1 and CDR2: LNHDA and SQIVND (reference sequence). With 3 bases removed from V and 2 bases from J, the gap between germline ends came to 14 bases. This CDR3 spans 16 amino acids. In nucleotides, the CDR3 is TGTGCCAGTAGTATCCCCGGGAGTCCCGCCTACAATGAGCAGTTCTTC. It is translated as CASSIPGSPAYNEQFF. The full variable domain, in which reference TRBV19 and TRBJ2-1 provide the parts outside the CDR3, is DGGITQSPKYLFRKEGQNVTLSCEQNLNHDAMYWYRQDPGQGLRLIYYSQIVNDFQKGDIAEGYSVSREKKESFPLTVTSAQKNPTAFYLCASSIPGSPAYNEQFFGPGTRLTVL.

The rearrangement links TRBV7-9 to TRBJ2-7; D unresolved. Deletions cut 1 base from V and 4 bases from J, with 11 bases between. The CDR3 runs 14 residues. The germline V gene encodes CDR1 SEHNR and CDR2 FQNEAQ (reference sequence). The CDR3 is CASSLDQVRYEQYF. CDR3 nucleotides: TGTGCCAGCAGCTTAGACCAGGTCAGGTACGAGCAGTACTTC.

The count of this clone is one. The V and J genes are TRBV28 and TRBJ1-6; 7 bases agree with TRBD1. The V gene's germline CDR1 is MDHEN and CDR2 SYDVKM. V shed 5 bases, J shed 3 bases, and the junction held 4 bases outside the gene matches. The CDR3 length is 15 residues. CDR3 sequence: CASSKSGGYNSPLHF. CDR3 nucleotides: TGTGCCAGCAGTAAATCAGGGGGCTATAATTCACCCCTCCACTTT.